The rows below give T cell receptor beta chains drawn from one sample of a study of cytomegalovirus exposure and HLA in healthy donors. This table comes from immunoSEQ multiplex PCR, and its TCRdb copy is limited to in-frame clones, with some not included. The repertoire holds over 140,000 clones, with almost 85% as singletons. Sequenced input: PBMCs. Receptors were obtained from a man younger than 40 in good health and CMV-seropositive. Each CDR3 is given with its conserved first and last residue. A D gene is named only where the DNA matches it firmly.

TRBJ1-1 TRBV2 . TGTGCCAGCATCTACTCGACAGAAGCTGAAGCTTTCTTT CASIYSTEAEAFF
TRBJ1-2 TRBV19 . TGTGCCAGTAGTATTTTCCAGGGATCCAACTATGGCTACACCTTC CASSIFQGSNYGYTF
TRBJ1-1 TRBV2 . TGTGCCAGCAGTTACAGGGCTGAAGCTTTCTTT CASSYRAEAFF
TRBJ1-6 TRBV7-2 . TGTGCCAGCAGCTTAGTTGCACATAATAATTCACCCCTCCACTTT CASSLVAHNNSPLHF
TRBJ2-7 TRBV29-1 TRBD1 TGCAGCTCCCAGGGACAGGCCTTCTACGAGCAGTACTTC CSSQGQAFYEQYF
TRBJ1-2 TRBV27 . TGTGCCAGCAGTTTTGTGGGGGGGAACTATGGCTACACCTTC CASSFVGGNYGYTF
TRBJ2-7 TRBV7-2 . TGTGCCAGCAGCCTCGACAGGGAGGACGAGCAGTACTTC CASSLDREDEQYF
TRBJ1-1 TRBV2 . TGTGCCAGCAGTTGGAGGGGCATGAACACTGAAGCTTTCTTT CASSWRGMNTEAFF
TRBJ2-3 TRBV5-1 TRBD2 TGCGCCAGCAAGTCCAGCGGGAGGAGCACAGATACGCAGTATTTT CASKSSGRSTDTQYF
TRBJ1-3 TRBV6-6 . TGTGCCAGCAGTTACCTGGGGCTAGGGGAAAACACCATATATTTT CASSYLGLGENTIYF
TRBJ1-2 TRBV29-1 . TGCAGCCCTGAAGAATCAGAGGGTCTCGATCATGGCTACACCTTC CSPEESEGLDHGYTF
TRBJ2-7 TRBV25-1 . TGTGCCAGCAGTGAAGGTGGGGTTAAGGGGAACGAGCAGTACTTC CASSEGGVKGNEQYF